This passage covers 14 T cell receptor beta chains from one sample sequenced in a study of T cell changes during pregnancy in multiple sclerosis. Libraries were prepared by immunoSEQ multiplex PCR; TCRdb keeps only in-frame clonotypes and omits some of them. Among under 35,000 clones, 90% were seen once, and the ten largest hold about 0.5%. The sample consisted of CD4+ T cells from peripheral blood mononuclear cells, taken in the third trimester of pregnancy. The source is a female donor in good health, enrolled as a control in a pregnancy study.

The rearrangement links TRBV19 to TRBJ1-4, with 10 bases aligning to TRBD1. This CDR3 comprises 16 residues. With V trimmed by 4 bases and J by 5 bases, 7 bases remained unmatched. Per germline, CDR1 LNHDA and CDR2 SQIVND (reference sequence). The CDR3 is CASSKRDRGRNEKLFF. For the CDR3, the DNA is TGTGCCAGTAGTAAACGGGACAGGGGACGGAATGAAAAACTGTTTTTT. The entire variable domain, with the rest obtained from reference TRBV19 and TRBJ1-4, is as follows: DGGITQSPKYLFRKEGQNVTLSCEQNLNHDAMYWYRQDPGQGLRLIYYSQIVNDFQKGDIAEGYSVSREKKESFPLTVTSAQKNPTAFYLCASSKRDRGRNEKLFFGSGTQLSVL.

The chain combines TRBV7-9 with TRBJ2-1, with 10 bases fitting TRBD1. The germline gives CDR1 SEHNR, CDR2 FQNEAQ (reference sequence). V trimming: 10 bases; J trimming: 9 bases; junction bases outside the gene matches: 12. The CDR3 extends over 14 amino acids. CDR3 DNA: TGTGCCACTACCGGGACAGGGGCCGACGGTGAGCAGTTCTTC. It encodes CATTGTGADGEQFF.

The chain recombines TRBV28 with TRBJ2-3; 9 bases match TRBD2. Germline V gene lookup returns CDR1 MDHEN and CDR2 SYDVKM. The length of the CDR3 is 14 residues. V was clipped by 2 bases and J by 4 bases; unmatched bases: 1. The CDR3 spells CASSLRGRADTQYF. The CDR3 DNA is TGTGCCAGCAGTTTACGCGGGAGGGCAGATACGCAGTATTTT.

The genes are TRBV10-3 and TRBJ1-3, with 7 bases lining up with TRBD1. Trimming at V came to 6 bases and at J to 1 base, leaving 6 bases not matched to a gene. The germline CDR1 and CDR2 sequences are ENHRY and SYGVKD. There are 15 residues in the CDR3. The CDR3 sequence: CAIRRDSSSGNTIYF. The CDR3 region has the DNA TGTGCCATCAGACGGGACAGTTCATCTGGAAACACCATATATTTT.

This rearrangement joins TRBV2 to TRBJ2-2; 10 bases line up with TRBD2. CDR3 length: 16 amino acids. With V trimmed by 8 bases and J by 7 bases, 13 bases remained unmatched. Germline assignment: CDR1 SNHLY and CDR2 FYNNEI. CDR3 sequence reads: CASSRVSGRAFGELFF. The CDR3 bases are TGTGCCAGCTCCAGGGTCAGCGGGAGGGCCTTCGGGGAGCTGTTTTTT.

This clone came up once. The genes are TRBV7-9 and TRBJ2-3; 8 bases are shared with TRBD1. Trimming removed 5 bases from V and 3 bases from J; junction bases left unmatched: 7. This CDR3 has 15 residues. From germline, CDR1 is SEHNR and CDR2 FQNEAQ (reference sequence). The CDR3, as DNA: TGTGCCAGCAGCATAGGACAGGGCCGGACAGATACGCAGTATTTT. Protein product: CASSIGQGRTDTQYF.

The chain combines TRBV5-5 with TRBJ1-6; D remains ambiguous. CDR1 is SGHKS and CDR2 is YYEKEE in the germline V gene (reference sequence). The CDR3 extends over 16 amino acids. Trimming took 2 bases from V and 1 from J, leaving 10 bases between them. CDR3 in DNA: TGTGCCAGCAGCTTCGGGGAAGGGTCCTATAATTCACCCCTCCACTTT. It codes for CASSFGEGSYNSPLHF.

The gene calls are TRBV7-9 and TRBJ1-1, with D possibly matching TRBD1 (6 bases). Germline assignment: CDR1 SEHNR and CDR2 FQNEAQ (reference sequence). The CDR3 spans 14 residues. Trimming stripped 2 bases from V and 6 bases from J, with 13 bases between. The CDR3 nucleotides are TGTGCCAGCAGCTTACCGGACAGACTGGCTGAAGCTTTCTTT. Amino acids: CASSLPDRLAEAFF. Based on the CDR3 plus reference TRBV7-9 and TRBJ1-1, the full variable domain is DTGVSQNPRHKITKRGQNVTFRCDPISEHNRLYWYRQTLGQGPEFLTYFQNEAQLEKSRLLSDRFSAERPKGSFSTLEIQRTEQGDSAMYLCASSLPDRLAEAFFGQGTRLTVV.

The V and J genes are TRBV6-1 and TRBJ2-7; 10 bases are shared with TRBD1. Looked up from germline, CDR1 is MNHNS and CDR2 is SASEGT. The trim removed 7 bases at V and 2 bases at J, leaving 5 bases unmatched. The CDR3 runs 14 residues. The CDR3 here is CASNRQGAAYEQYF. The DNA for the CDR3 is TGTGCCAGCAACCGACAGGGGGCCGCCTACGAGCAGTACTTC.

The chain links TRBV9 to TRBJ1-2; 7 bases match TRBD1. Per the germline V gene, CDR1 is SGDLS and CDR2 is YYNGEE. Germline trimming cut 5 bases from V and 5 bases from J; bases unmatched to any gene: 9. The CDR3 runs 14 residues. The CDR3 loop is CASRDDRAGYGYTF. The CDR3 nucleotides are TGTGCCAGCAGAGATGACAGGGCGGGGTATGGCTACACCTTC.

This clone was detected only a few times. This chain links TRBV11-2 with TRBJ1-6; no reliable D call. CDR1 and CDR2 (germline): SGHAT, FQNNGV. This CDR3 is built from 13 residues. Trimming pared 5 bases from V and 9 bases from J, leaving 11 bases between. CDR3 bases: TGTGCCAGCAGCCCCGCGGGCCCTTCACCCCTCCACTTT. Translating it yields CASSPAGPSPLHF.

The chain combines TRBV18 with TRBJ1-1; the match to TRBD1 covers 9 bases. This CDR3 comprises 15 residues. J gave up 6 bases and V 7 bases, and 12 bases lay outside the gene matches. Germline CDR1 and CDR2: KGHSH and LQKENI. CDR3 amino acids: CASFQPGQGGSEAFF. CDR3 DNA: TGTGCCAGCTTCCAACCGGGACAGGGAGGGTCTGAAGCTTTCTTT. The entire variable domain, with the rest obtained from reference TRBV18 and TRBJ1-1, is as follows: NAGVMQNPRHLVRRRGQEARLRCSPMKGHSHVYWYRQLPEEGLKFMVYLQKENIIDESGMPKERFSAEFPKEGPSILRIQQVVRGDSAAYFCASFQPGQGGSEAFFGQGTRLTVV.

The CDR3 is CASSLYPGPTDTQYF. The CDR3 DNA sequence: TGCGCCAGCAGCTTGTACCCAGGGCCCACAGATACGCAGTATTTT. This chain uses TRBV5-1 with TRBJ2-3; D is possibly TRBD1 (5 bases). Germline CDR1 SGHRS, CDR2 YFSETQ. V lost 1 base to trimming and J lost 2 bases, with 11 bases between them. CDR3 length equals 15 residues.

The CDR3, as DNA: TGTGCCAGCAGCGTATTTGGGGGGAAGAGTGAAAAACTGTTTTTT. Encoded protein: CASSVFGGKSEKLFF. The J gene is TRBJ1-4, the V gene TRBV9; a possible D gene is TRBD1 (5 bases). The length of the CDR3 is 15 residues. Trimming removed 1 base from V and 7 bases from J, with 14 bases in between. The V gene's germline CDR1 is SGDLS and CDR2 YYNGEE.